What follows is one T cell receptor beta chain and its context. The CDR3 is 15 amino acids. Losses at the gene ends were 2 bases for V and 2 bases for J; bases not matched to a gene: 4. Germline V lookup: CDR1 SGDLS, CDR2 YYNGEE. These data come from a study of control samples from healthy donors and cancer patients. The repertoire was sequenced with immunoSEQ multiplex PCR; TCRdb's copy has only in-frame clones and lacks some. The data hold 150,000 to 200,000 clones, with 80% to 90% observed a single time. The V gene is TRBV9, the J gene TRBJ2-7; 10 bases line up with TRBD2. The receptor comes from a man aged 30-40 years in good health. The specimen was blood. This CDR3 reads CASSVSGGAAYEQYF. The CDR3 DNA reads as TGTGCCAGCAGCGTCAGCGGGGGGGCCGCCTACGAGCAGTACTTC.